This TCR beta chain was obtained from a study of blood T cell repertoires in COVID-19 (dated by TCRdb to between 2020 and 2021). Broadly, across the study: The collaborator samples originated in the United States, Italy and Spain and spanned the acute and convalescent phases of COVID-19. The prospective study material was composed of cDNA or gDNA derived from T cells, B-cell-depleted T cells, or PBMCs. Deeply sampled blood TCRbeta repertoires from subjects exposed to, actively infected with, or recovered from COVID-19 were included in the dataset. The repertoires were released in a freely available public database intended as a resource for research on the immune response to SARS-CoV-2. The samples were drawn from two sources: the first 160 participants of the ongoing ImmuneRACE study, and 1,000 to 1,500 subjects contributed by 6 global collaborators. A de-identified subject ID, COVID-19 status, age in years and sex were almost always included in the sample metadata. Where available, HLA class I and class II types were taken from metadata supplied by the sample provider and were not determined by assay-based typing. What the study reported, not specific to this receptor: Clinical and demographic metadata were provided uncurated, with the amount varying by source and participant.

From cysteine to phenylalanine, the CDR3 is 16 amino acids long. Of the read, only the CDR3 DNA is kept; its 48 bases are in frame from base 1. The germline V end is reduced by 5 bases and the J end by 8 bases; junction bases left unmatched: 16. CDR1 and CDR2, per the germline V gene, are SNHLY and FYNNEI. Each collaborating institution followed its own protocols to collect whole blood in K2EDTA tubes. For TCRbeta analysis, collaborators shipped samples as frozen whole blood, isolated PBMCs, or DNA extracted from either of those sample types. TCRbeta CDR3 regions were amplified from genomic DNA using the immunoSEQ Assay, a bias-controlled multiplex PCR. The source study handled its data this way. The number of nucleated cells in each sample was estimated from the amplification of reference gene primers within the assay. Sequence reads were collapsed and filtered to measure the absolute abundance of every unique TCRbeta CDR3 rearrangement. For each sample, productive Simpson clonality was calculated as the square root of Simpson's diversity index across productive rearrangements. The clones in this table, taken by TCRdb from immuneACCESS, are in-frame only. Not every clone is retained; where verified, under half of the shortfall comes from an unresolved V gene, and the cause of the rest is unknown. The V and J calls and clone size are taken from that table; D and trimming were inferred from the DNA. The sample contains around 290,000 clones, about 89% of them found a single time. The top ten clones comprise about 5% of the sample.

About this clone: Its antigen is still unknown. No much larger clone is present one base from it, and per-base qualities are unavailable.

The specimen was peripheral blood. The source of this sequence is a man aged 40-49 years with acute or convalescent COVID-19. The chain joins TRBV2 to TRBJ1-1, and 8 junction bases match TRBD1. The nucleotide sequence is TGTGCCAGCAGTTTTACAGGGGGGCCCCAAAAGGGAGAAGCTTTCTTT. Its protein product is CASSFTGGPQKGEAFF.